Below are 30 T cell receptor beta chains sequenced from a single sample in a study of cytomegalovirus exposure and HLA in healthy donors. With 60 Vbeta and 13 Jbeta primers, the PCR was carried out. Libraries were prepared by immunoSEQ multiplex PCR; TCRdb keeps only in-frame clonotypes and omits some of them. This table holds 130,000 to 150,000 clones, approximately 80% found once. Sequencing input: PBMCs. The receptor set was obtained from a woman between 18 and 29 years old in good health and CMV-seropositive.

V and J are TRBV5-1 and TRBJ2-7, with D hard to call. Per germline, CDR1 SGHRS and CDR2 YFSETQ. The CDR3 covers 14 residues. Trimming stripped 0 bases from V and 2 bases from J, with 9 bases between. The CDR3 sequence: CASSLDARAYEQYF. The CDR3 DNA reads TGCGCCAGCAGCTTGGACGCCCGAGCCTACGAGCAGTACTTC.

This clone has just one count. This chain links TRBV6-6 with TRBJ2-7, with a weak D call TRBD1 (5 bases). Germline assignment: CDR1 MNHNY and CDR2 SVGAGI (reference sequence). Trimming shortened V by 8 bases and J by 5 bases, and 19 bases separated the two germline ends. CDR3 length: 14 residues. Here the CDR3 reads CASGVMGLRNEQYF. The CDR3 bases are TGTGCCAGCGGGGTAATGGGGCTGCGGAACGAGCAGTACTTC.

The V call is TRBV4-1, the J call TRBJ2-3; 11 bases agree with TRBD2. After removal of 1 base from V and 3 bases from J, the junction contained 9 bases not matched to a gene. The CDR3 spans 18 residues. Germline assignment: CDR1 MGHRA and CDR2 YSYEKL. CDR3 nucleotides: TGCGCCAGCAGCCAAGTCCCTAGCGGGGGGCACACGACAGATACGCAGTATTTT. As protein: CASSQVPSGGHTTDTQYF.

A few counts support this clone. This sequence joins TRBV5-1 and TRBJ2-7, with a possible D match to TRBD1 (8 bases). V lost 3 bases and J 1 base, leaving 14 bases between the germline ends. This CDR3 contains 15 residues. Germline CDR1 and CDR2: SGHRS and YFSETQ. CDR3 in DNA: TGCGCCAGCAGCTGGGGGGGGACAGGTTCCTACGAGCAGTACTTC. Translated: CASSWGGTGSYEQYF.

This chain uses TRBV28 with TRBJ2-7; D unresolved. Trimming removed 2 bases from V and 3 bases from J, with 5 bases in between. This CDR3 spans 12 amino acids. CDR1 and CDR2 (germline): MDHEN, SYDVKM. For the CDR3, the DNA is TGTGCCAGCAGTTTAGACAACTACGAGCAGTACTTC. Translated, it gives CASSLDNYEQYF.

V is TRBV5-1 and J is TRBJ2-1, with D possibly matching TRBD1 (5 bases). The CDR3 is made up of 14 amino acids. The germline V gene has CDR1 SGHRS and CDR2 YFSETQ. V was shortened by 5 bases and J by 6 bases, with 15 bases between the two germline ends. DNA of the CDR3: TGCGCCAGCAGGGACACCCGAAGGTCCAATGAGCAGTTCTTC. Amino acids: CASRDTRRSNEQFF.

CDR3 sequence reads: CASSLGGTYNSPLHF. CDR3 sequence (DNA): TGTGCCAGCAGCTTAGGCGGGACCTATAATTCACCCCTCCACTTT. V usage is TRBV7-2 and J usage is TRBJ1-6, with no clear D. The CDR3 extends over 15 amino acids. Trimming removed 1 base at V and 2 bases at J, with 6 bases between. Germline values: CDR1 SGHTA, CDR2 FQGNSA.

The gene calls are TRBV4-1 and TRBJ2-7, with 10 bases fitting TRBD1. CDR3 length: 15 amino acids. Germline CDR1 reads MGHRA; CDR2 reads YSYEKL. V gave up 3 bases and J gave up 1 base; unmatched junction bases: 3. CDR3 amino acids: CASSHPGQGSYEQYF. CDR3 coding DNA: TGCGCCAGCAGCCACCCGGGACAGGGGTCCTACGAGCAGTACTTC.

The chain combines TRBV12-2 with TRBJ1-2. TRBV12-2 is assigned pseudogene status. The CDR3 runs 16 residues. The CDR3 coding sequence is TGTGCAAGTCGCTTAGAGACTCGCGGTTGGGACTATGGCTACACCTTC. Its protein product is CASRLETRGWDYGYTF.

This clone was seen more than once but under ten times. The chain links TRBV10-3 to TRBJ2-2, with unresolved D. The CDR3 consists of 12 residues. V shed 9 bases and J shed 4 bases, with 9 bases lying between them. Germline V CDR1 and CDR2: ENHRY, SYGVKD. CDR3 residues: CAIRASTGELFF. CDR3 bases: TGTGCCATTCGAGCTTCCACCGGGGAGCTGTTTTTT.

The chain employs TRBV5-1 and TRBJ1-2, with D hard to call. Germline V lookup: CDR1 SGHRS, CDR2 YFSETQ. CDR3 length: 18 residues. The V end lost 7 bases, the J end lost 0 bases, and 25 bases lay between the germline ends. The CDR3 here is CASQPTVTGRPPNYGYTF. As DNA, the CDR3 is TGCGCCAGCCAACCTACAGTTACCGGCCGACCCCCTAACTATGGCTACACCTTC.

This chain links TRBV7-2 with TRBJ2-7; no clear D. Germline CDR1 and CDR2: SGHTA and FQGNSA. CDR3 length equals 14 residues. V was cut by 5 bases and J by 2 bases, with 13 bases left in between. Written as DNA, the CDR3 is TGTGCCAGCAGCCCCGTGTCAGTAACCTACGAGCAGTACTTC. This gives the protein CASSPVSVTYEQYF. The full variable domain, its missing parts supplied by reference TRBV7-2 and TRBJ2-7, is GAGVSQSPSNKVTEKGKDVELRCDPISGHTALYWYRQSLGQGLEFLIYFQGNSAPDKSGLPSDRFSAERTGGSVSTLTIQRTQQEDSAVYLCASSPVSVTYEQYFGPGTRLTVT.

V usage is TRBV18 and J usage is TRBJ1-2; D ambiguous. V lost 8 bases to trimming and J lost 6 bases, with 25 bases between them. The germline V gene has CDR1 KGHSH and CDR2 LQKENI. The CDR3 consists of 16 residues. The CDR3 nucleotides are TGTGCCAGCGCAAAGATAGATGACGGAAAAGGAGATGGCTACACCTTC. It specifies CASAKIDDGKGDGYTF.

The chain couples TRBV5-1 to TRBJ2-3; 8 bases map to TRBD2. Germline V gene data show CDR1 as SGHRS and CDR2 as YFSETQ. The V and J ends lost 0 bases and 7 bases, in that order; junction bases with no gene match: 7. The CDR3 sequence is 15 residues long. The CDR3 nucleotides are TGCGCCAGCAGCTTGGATCCTAGCGGGTTAAATACGCAGTATTTT. Protein sequence: CASSLDPSGLNTQYF.

The V gene is TRBV6-5, the J gene TRBJ1-6, with 8 bases matching TRBD1. The junction had 5 bases not matched to a gene; V was cut back by 0 bases and J by 10 bases. Germline CDR1 is MNHEY and CDR2 is SVGAGI. The CDR3 is 15 amino acids. The CDR3 nucleotides are TGTGCCAGCAGTTACTCGACAGGGGAGGGATCACCCCTCCACTTT. Protein product: CASSYSTGEGSPLHF.

The rearrangement joins TRBV4-2 to TRBJ1-2, with 7 bases lining up with TRBD1. After removal of 1 base from V and 8 bases from J, the junction contained 16 bases not matched to a gene. CDR1 and CDR2 from the germline V gene are LGHNA and YNFKEQ. The CDR3 runs 17 residues. The CDR3 bases are TGTGCCAGCAGCCAAGCTATCCCCGCAGGGGGTGGGTACGGCTACACCTTC. This codes for CASSQAIPAGGGYGYTF.

This clone was seen only a few times. The rearrangement links TRBV7-2 to TRBJ2-1, with D possibly being TRBD2 (6 bases). V lost 3 bases to trimming and J lost 4 bases, with 10 bases between them. The CDR3 covers 14 residues. The germline gives CDR1 SGHTA, CDR2 FQGNSA. CDR3 in DNA: TGTGCCAGCAGCTTCCTGGACTATTACAATGAGCAGTTCTTC. Its protein product is CASSFLDYYNEQFF.

The V call is TRBV7-2, the J call TRBJ1-6, with a tentative D call TRBD1 (6 bases). The CDR3 totals 15 residues. Trimming left V 5 bases short and J 8 bases short, with 16 bases between. Germline CDR1 is SGHTA and CDR2 is FQGNSA. CDR3 nucleotides: TGTGCCAGCAGCCCCCCTGGACAGAAATATTCACCCCTCCACTTT. As protein: CASSPPGQKYSPLHF.

This clone was found once. The J gene is TRBJ1-2, the V gene TRBV9; D possibly corresponds to TRBD1 (6 bases). Germline CDR1 SGDLS, CDR2 YYNGEE. V gave up 0 bases and J gave up 4 bases, with 13 bases separating them. The CDR3 is made up of 15 amino acids. The CDR3 protein is CASSVGGGGAYGYTF. CDR3 DNA: TGTGCCAGCAGCGTAGGAGGTGGGGGGGCCTATGGCTACACCTTC.

The CDR3, as DNA: TGTGCCAGCAGCTTTTCAGGGAGGACTGAAGCTTTCTTT. Its protein product is CASSFSGRTEAFF. This chain uses TRBV5-6 with TRBJ1-1, with D perhaps TRBD1 (5 bases). Per the germline V gene, CDR1 is SGHDT and CDR2 is YYEEEE. The CDR3 loop spans 13 amino acids. V was trimmed by 2 bases and J by 5 bases, leaving 10 bases between them.

This clone came up a few times. V is TRBV11-2 and J is TRBJ2-7; the D gene is possibly TRBD1 (6 bases). There are 14 residues in the CDR3. Germline V gene sequence: CDR1 SGHAT, CDR2 FQNNGV. V lost 5 bases and J 0 bases, leaving 11 bases between the germline ends. The CDR3 nucleotides are TGTGCCAGCAGCCCCGGGACATTCTCCTACGAGCAGTACTTC. As protein: CASSPGTFSYEQYF.

The CDR3 sequence: CASRSGTTGNTIYF. CDR3 nucleotide sequence: TGTGCCAGCAGATCCGGGACAACCGGAAACACCATATATTTT. The V gene is TRBV6-5, the J gene TRBJ1-3; TRBD1 is a possible D gene (6 bases). Germline CDR1 and CDR2: MNHEY and SVGAGI. This CDR3 is 14 amino acids long. Trimming stripped 6 bases from V and 4 bases from J, with 13 bases between.

The J gene is TRBJ2-3, the V gene TRBV19; TRBD2 matches at 11 bases. Per germline, CDR1 LNHDA and CDR2 SQIVND (reference sequence). The trim removed 5 bases at V and 1 base at J, leaving 5 bases unmatched. This CDR3 region has 16 residues. CDR3 DNA sequence: TGTGCCAGTAGTGAGGGTAGCGGGGGGGGCACAGATACGCAGTATTTT. It encodes CASSEGSGGGTDTQYF.

The rearrangement links TRBV20-1 to TRBJ2-3, with 7 bases that match TRBD2. Losses at the gene ends were 3 bases for V and 6 bases for J; bases not matched to a gene: 0. The CDR3 extends over 11 amino acids. In germline, CDR1 is DFQATT, CDR2 SNEGSKA (reference sequence). The chain's CDR3 is CSASSGDTQYF. The CDR3 DNA reads as TGCAGTGCTAGTAGCGGGGATACGCAGTATTTT.

J is TRBJ2-7 and V is TRBV19; D ambiguous. V lost 8 bases and J lost 5, with 13 bases in between. The CDR3 runs 12 residues. Germline assignment: CDR1 LNHDA and CDR2 SQIVND (reference sequence). DNA for the CDR3: TGTGCCAGTCCCTGGAGCGTCAACGAGCAGTACTTC. Residues: CASPWSVNEQYF.

The rearrangement uses TRBV2 and TRBJ1-5, with D possibly TRBD1 on 5 matching bases. Looked up from germline, CDR1 is SNHLY and CDR2 is FYNNEI. CDR3 length: 15 residues. Trimming stripped 2 bases from V and 6 bases from J, with 14 bases between. The CDR3 reads CASSERGGNGQPQHF. Here the CDR3 DNA reads TGTGCCAGCAGTGAACGCGGGGGAAACGGTCAGCCCCAGCATTTT.

The chain uses TRBV6-1 and TRBJ1-5; D ambiguous. The CDR3 totals 15 residues. Germline V gene data show CDR1 as MNHNS and CDR2 as SASEGT. The V gene lost 7 bases and the J gene lost 0 bases, with 13 bases spanning the gap. The CDR3 nucleotides read TGTGCCAGCATTTCAGGCCGAAATAGCAATCAGCCCCAGCATTTT. It encodes CASISGRNSNQPQHF.

This clone was picked up a small number of times. The chain is built from TRBV5-4 and TRBJ2-3, with 8 bases fitting TRBD2. This CDR3 is built from 16 residues. Germline CDR1 SGHNT, CDR2 YYREEE (reference sequence). V was clipped by 4 bases and J by 6 bases; unmatched bases: 13. The CDR3, as DNA: TGTGCCAGCAGCGTCCATCCTCGGGGGGGCGGGGATACGCAGTATTTT. It codes for CASSVHPRGGGDTQYF.

A single count supports this clone. The chain recombines TRBV5-1 with TRBJ2-2; D uncertain. The V gene's germline CDR1 is SGHRS and CDR2 YFSETQ. The CDR3 totals 16 residues. Trimming took 0 bases from V and 0 from J, leaving 9 bases between them. The CDR3 DNA follows: TGCGCCAGCAGCTTGGGCCGGAGTCCGAACACCGGGGAGCTGTTTTTT. Protein: CASSLGRSPNTGELFF.

The chain uses TRBV6-1 and TRBJ1-1, with D perhaps TRBD1 (5 bases). Looked up from germline, CDR1 is MNHNS and CDR2 is SASEGT. V lost 1 base and J lost 1, with 7 bases in between. This CDR3 has 14 residues. The CDR3 nucleotides are TGTGCCAGCAGTGAAGGAACAGGGAACACTGAAGCTTTCTTT. It translates to CASSEGTGNTEAFF.